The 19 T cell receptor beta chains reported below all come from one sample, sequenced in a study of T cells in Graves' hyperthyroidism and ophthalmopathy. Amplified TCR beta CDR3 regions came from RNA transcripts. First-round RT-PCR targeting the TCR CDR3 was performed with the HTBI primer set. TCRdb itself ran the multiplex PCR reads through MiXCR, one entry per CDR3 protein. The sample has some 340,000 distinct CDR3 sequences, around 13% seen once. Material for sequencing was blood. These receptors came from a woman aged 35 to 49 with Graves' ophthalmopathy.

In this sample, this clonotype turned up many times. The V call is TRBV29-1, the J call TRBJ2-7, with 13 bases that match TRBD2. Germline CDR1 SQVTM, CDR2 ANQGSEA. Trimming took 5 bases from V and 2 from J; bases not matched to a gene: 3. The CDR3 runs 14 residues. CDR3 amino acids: CSVTGLAGTYEQYF. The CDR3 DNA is TGCAGCGTTACGGGACTAGCGGGAACCTACGAGCAGTACTTC.

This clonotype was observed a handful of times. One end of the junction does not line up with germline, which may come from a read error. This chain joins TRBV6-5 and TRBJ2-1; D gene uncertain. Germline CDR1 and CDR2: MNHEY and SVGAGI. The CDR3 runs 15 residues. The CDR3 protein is CASSYLRSSHNEQFF. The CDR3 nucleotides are TGTGCCAGCAGTTATCTACGGAGCTCCCACAATGAGCAGTTCTTC.

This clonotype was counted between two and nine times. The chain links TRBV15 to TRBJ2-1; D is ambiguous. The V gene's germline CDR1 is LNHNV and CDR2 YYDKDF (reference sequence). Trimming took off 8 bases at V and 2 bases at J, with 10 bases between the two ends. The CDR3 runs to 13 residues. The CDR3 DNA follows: TGTGCCACCTCCGCTTACCCCTACAATGAGCAGTTCTTC. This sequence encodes CATSAYPYNEQFF.

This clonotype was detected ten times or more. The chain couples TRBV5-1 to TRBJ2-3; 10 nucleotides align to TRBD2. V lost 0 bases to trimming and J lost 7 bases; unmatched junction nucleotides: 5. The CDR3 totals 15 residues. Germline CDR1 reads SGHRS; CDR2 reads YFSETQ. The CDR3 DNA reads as TGCGCCAGCAGCTTGGGGGCTAGCGGGGGCAATACGCAGTATTTT. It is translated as CASSLGASGGNTQYF. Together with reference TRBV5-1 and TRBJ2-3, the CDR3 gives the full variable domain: KAGVTQTPRYLIKTRGQQVTLSCSPISGHRSVSWYQQTPGQGLQFLFEYFSETQRNKGNFPGRFSGRQFSNSRSEMNVSTLELGDSALYLCASSLGASGGNTQYFGPGTRLTVL.

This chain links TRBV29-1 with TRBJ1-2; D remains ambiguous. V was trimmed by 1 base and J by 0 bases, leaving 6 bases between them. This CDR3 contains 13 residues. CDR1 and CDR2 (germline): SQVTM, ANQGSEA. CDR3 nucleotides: TGCAGCGTTGAAGGGCCGGCTAACTATGGCTACACCTTC. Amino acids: CSVEGPANYGYTF.

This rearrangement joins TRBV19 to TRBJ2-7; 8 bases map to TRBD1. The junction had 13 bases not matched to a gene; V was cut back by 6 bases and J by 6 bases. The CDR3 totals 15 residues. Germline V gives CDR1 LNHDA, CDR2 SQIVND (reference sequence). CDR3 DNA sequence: TGTGCCAGTAGACCCCGGGACAGGACCGCCACCGAGCAGTACTTC. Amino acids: CASRPRDRTATEQYF.

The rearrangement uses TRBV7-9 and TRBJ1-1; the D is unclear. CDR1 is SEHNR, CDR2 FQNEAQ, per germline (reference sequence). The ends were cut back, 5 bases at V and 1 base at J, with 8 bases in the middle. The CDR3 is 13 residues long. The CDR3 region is CASSVLKNTEAFF. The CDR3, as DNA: TGTGCCAGCAGCGTTTTGAAGAACACTGAAGCTTTCTTT.

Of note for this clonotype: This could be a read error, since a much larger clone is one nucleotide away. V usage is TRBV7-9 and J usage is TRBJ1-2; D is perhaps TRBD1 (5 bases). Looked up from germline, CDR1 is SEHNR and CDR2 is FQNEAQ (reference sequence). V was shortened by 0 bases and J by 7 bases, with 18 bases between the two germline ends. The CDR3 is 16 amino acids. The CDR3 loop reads CASSLAEKGRLGGYTF. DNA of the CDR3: TGTGCCAGCAGCTTAGCGGAGAAGGGGAGGTTGGGTGGCTACACCTTC.

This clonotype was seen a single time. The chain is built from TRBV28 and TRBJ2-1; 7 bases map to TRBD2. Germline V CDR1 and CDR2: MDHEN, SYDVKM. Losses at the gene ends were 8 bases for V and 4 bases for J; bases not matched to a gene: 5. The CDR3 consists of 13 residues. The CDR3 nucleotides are TGTGCCAGCGCGGGAGCGGGGTACAATGAGCAGTTCTTC. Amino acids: CASAGAGYNEQFF.

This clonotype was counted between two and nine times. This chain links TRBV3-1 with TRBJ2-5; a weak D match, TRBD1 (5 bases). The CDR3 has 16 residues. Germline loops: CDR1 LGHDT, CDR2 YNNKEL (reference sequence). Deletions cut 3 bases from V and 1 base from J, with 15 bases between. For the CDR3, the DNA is TGTGCCAGCAGCCATCCACTGGGGCGGACCCAAGAGACCCAGTACTTC. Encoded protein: CASSHPLGRTQETQYF.

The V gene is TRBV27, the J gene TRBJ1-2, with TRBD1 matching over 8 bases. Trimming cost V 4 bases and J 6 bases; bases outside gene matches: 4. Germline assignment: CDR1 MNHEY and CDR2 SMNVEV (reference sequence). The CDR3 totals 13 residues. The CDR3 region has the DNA TGTGCCAGCAGTTACGACAGGGGTAATGGCTACACCTTC. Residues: CASSYDRGNGYTF.

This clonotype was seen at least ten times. Here the CDR3 reads CATSGVVNEQFF. The DNA for the CDR3 is TGTGCCACCAGTGGAGTCGTTAATGAGCAGTTCTTC. The chain couples TRBV24-1 to TRBJ2-1; D remains ambiguous. This CDR3 is built from 12 residues. Germline loops: CDR1 KGHDR, CDR2 SFDVKD. Deletions cut 5 bases from V and 7 bases from J, with 8 bases between.

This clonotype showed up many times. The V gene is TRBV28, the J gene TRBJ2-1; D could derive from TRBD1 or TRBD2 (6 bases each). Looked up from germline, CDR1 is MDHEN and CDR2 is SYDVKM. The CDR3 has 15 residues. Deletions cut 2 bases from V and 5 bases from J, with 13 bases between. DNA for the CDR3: TGTGCCAGCAGTTTAGGGGGGCTCGAGGACAATGAGCAGTTCTTC. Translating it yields CASSLGGLEDNEQFF.

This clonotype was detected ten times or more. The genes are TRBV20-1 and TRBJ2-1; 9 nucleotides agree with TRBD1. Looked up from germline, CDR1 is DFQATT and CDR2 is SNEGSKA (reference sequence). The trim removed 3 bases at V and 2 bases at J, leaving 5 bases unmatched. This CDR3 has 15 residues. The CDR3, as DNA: TGCAGTGCTAGTGGAGGGACAGGGACCTACAATGAGCAGTTCTTC. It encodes CSASGGTGTYNEQFF.

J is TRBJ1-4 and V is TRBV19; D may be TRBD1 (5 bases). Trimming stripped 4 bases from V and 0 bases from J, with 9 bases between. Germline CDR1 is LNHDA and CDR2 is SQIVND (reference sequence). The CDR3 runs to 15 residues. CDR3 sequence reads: CASSTGVTTNEKLFF. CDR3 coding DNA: TGTGCCAGTAGTACGGGGGTTACAACTAATGAAAAACTGTTTTTT.

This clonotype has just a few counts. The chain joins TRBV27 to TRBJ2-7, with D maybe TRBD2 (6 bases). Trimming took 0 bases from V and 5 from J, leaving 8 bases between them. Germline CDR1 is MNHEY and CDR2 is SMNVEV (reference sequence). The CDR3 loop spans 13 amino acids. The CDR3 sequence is CASSLSAGNEQYF. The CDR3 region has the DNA TGTGCCAGCAGTTTATCGGCGGGAAACGAGCAGTACTTC.

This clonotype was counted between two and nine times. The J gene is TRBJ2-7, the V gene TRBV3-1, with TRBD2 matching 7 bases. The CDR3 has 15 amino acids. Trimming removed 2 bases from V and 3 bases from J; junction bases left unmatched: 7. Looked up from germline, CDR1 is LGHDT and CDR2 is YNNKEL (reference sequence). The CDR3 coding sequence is TGTGCCAGCAGCCAAATTCCGGCTAGCGGCTACGAGCAGTACTTC. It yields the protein CASSQIPASGYEQYF.

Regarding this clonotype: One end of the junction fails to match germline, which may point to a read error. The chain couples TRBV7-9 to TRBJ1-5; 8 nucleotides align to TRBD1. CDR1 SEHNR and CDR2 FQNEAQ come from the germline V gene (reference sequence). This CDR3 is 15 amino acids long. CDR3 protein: CTSSLAGGGNQPQHF. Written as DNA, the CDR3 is TGTACCAGCAGCTTAGCAGGGGGCGGCAATCAGCCCCAGCATTTT.

For the CDR3, the DNA is TGTGCCAGCAGCTTAGCCGACGGAAACTCCTACGAGCAGTACTTC. Its translation: CASSLADGNSYEQYF. J is TRBJ2-7 and V is TRBV11-3; D is ambiguous. The V and J ends lost 1 base and 0 bases respectively, with 10 bases between them. The CDR3 contains 15 residues. Germline assignment: CDR1 SGHNT and CDR2 YENEEA. Complete variable domain (other parts from reference TRBV11-3 and TRBJ2-7): EAGVVQSPRYKIIEKKQPVAFWCNPISGHNTLYWYLQNLGQGPELLIRYENEEAVDDSQLPKDRFSAERLKGVDSTLKIQPAELGDSAVYLCASSLADGNSYEQYFGPGTRLTVT.